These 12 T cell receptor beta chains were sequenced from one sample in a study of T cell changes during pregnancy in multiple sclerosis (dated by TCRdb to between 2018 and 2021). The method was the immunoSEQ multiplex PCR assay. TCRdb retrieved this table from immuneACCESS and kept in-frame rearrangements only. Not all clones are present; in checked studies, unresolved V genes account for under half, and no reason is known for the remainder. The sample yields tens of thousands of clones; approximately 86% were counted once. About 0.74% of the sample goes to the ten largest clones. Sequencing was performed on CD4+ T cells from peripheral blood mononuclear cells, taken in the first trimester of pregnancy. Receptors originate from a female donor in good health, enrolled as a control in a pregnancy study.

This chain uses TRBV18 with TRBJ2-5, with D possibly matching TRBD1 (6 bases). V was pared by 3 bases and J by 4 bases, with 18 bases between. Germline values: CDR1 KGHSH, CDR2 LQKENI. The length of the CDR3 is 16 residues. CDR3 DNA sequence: TGTGCCAGCTCACCGGGGGCTGCGGCCATAGGAGAGACCCAGTACTTC. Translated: CASSPGAAAIGETQYF.

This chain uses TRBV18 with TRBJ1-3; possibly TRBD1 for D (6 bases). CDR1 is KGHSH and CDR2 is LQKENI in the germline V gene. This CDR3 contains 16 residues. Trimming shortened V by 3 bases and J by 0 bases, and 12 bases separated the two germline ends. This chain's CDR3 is CASSPQGQLSGNTIYF. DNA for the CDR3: TGTGCCAGCTCACCCCAAGGACAGCTCTCTGGAAACACCATATATTTT.

CDR3 protein: CASSLESLAGGPFETQYF. As DNA, the CDR3 is TGCGCCAGCAGCTTGGAGTCGCTAGCGGGGGGGCCTTTTGAGACCCAGTACTTC. This chain uses TRBV5-1 with TRBJ2-5; 12 bases agree with TRBD2. The CDR3 is 18 amino acids. J lost 5 bases, V lost 0 bases, and 11 bases had no gene match. Germline V gene sequence: CDR1 SGHRS, CDR2 YFSETQ.

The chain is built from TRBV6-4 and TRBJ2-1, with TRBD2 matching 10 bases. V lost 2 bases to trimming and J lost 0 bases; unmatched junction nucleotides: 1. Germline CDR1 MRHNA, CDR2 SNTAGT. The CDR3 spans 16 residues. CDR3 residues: CASSDERGGSYNEQFF. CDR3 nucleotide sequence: TGTGCCAGCAGTGACGAGCGGGGGGGCTCCTACAATGAGCAGTTCTTC.

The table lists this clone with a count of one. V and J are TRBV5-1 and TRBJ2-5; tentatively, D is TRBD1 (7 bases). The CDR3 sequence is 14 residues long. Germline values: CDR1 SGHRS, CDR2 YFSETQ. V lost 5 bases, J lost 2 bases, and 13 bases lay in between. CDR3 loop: CASRGGQVQETQYF. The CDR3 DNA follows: TGCGCCAGCAGGGGAGGACAGGTACAAGAGACCCAGTACTTC.

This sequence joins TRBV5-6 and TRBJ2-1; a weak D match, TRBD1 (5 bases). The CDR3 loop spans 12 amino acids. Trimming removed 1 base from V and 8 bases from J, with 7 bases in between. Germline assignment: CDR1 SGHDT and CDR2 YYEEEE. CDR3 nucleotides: TGTGCCAGCAGCTTGTGGGGCTATGAGCAGTTCTTC. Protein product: CASSLWGYEQFF.

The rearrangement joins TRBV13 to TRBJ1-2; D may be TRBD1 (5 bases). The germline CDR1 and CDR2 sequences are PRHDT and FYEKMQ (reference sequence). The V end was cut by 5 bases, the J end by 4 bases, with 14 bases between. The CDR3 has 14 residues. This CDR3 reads CASSTPDMLYGYTF. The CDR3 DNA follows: TGTGCCAGCAGCACGCCGGACATGCTCTATGGCTACACCTTC.

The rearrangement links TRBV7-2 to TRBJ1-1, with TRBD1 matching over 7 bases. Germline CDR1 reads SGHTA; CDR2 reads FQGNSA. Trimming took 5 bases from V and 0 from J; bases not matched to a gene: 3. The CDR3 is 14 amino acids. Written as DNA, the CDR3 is TGTGCCAGCAGCAAAGGGGGCATGAACACTGAAGCTTTCTTT. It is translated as CASSKGGMNTEAFF.

The CDR3 DNA reads as TGTGCCAGTAGTATAGAAGGACACCCTGGGGAGACCCAGTACTTC. It codes for CASSIEGHPGETQYF. The chain combines TRBV19 with TRBJ2-5; D may be TRBD1 (5 bases). Between the trimmed V and J ends, which lost 0 bases and 5 bases, there was a span of 13 bases. CDR1 and CDR2 (germline): LNHDA, SQIVND (reference sequence). This CDR3 is built from 15 residues.

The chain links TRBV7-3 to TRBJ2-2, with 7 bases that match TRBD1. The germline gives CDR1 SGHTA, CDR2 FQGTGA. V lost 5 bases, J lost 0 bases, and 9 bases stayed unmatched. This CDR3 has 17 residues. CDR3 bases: TGTGCCAGCAGCCAATTCACGGGGACAGCGAACACCGGGGAGCTGTTTTTT. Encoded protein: CASSQFTGTANTGELFF.

The CDR3 DNA is TGTGCCAGTAGTATATTCGGGACAGCCACTGAAGCTTTCTTT. Protein: CASSIFGTATEAFF. The rearrangement joins TRBV19 to TRBJ1-1; 7 bases are a match to TRBD1. The CDR3 extends over 14 amino acids. Germline V CDR1 and CDR2: LNHDA, SQIVND (reference sequence). Trimming at V came to 2 bases and at J to 4 bases, leaving 4 bases not matched to a gene.

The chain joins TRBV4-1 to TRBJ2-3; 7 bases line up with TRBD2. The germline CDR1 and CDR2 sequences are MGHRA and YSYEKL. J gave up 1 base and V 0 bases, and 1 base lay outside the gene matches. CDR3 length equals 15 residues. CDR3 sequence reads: CASSQDGGGTDTQYF. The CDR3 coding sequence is TGCGCCAGCAGCCAAGATGGGGGGGGCACAGATACGCAGTATTTT.